This record concerns one T cell receptor (beta chain) sequence. Sequencing was performed with immunoSEQ multiplex PCR; in TCRdb, only in-frame clones are kept and a portion is missing. The sample lists roughly 230,000 clones, nearly 90% occurring once. The record originates from a study of blood T cell repertoires in COVID-19. Study as a whole: Acute-phase and convalescent COVID-19 samples originated in the United States, Italy and Spain. Sources were T cells, B-cell-depleted T cells, or PBMCs; the material itself was cDNA or gDNA.

Trimming took 0 bases from V and 10 from J, leaving 10 bases between them. Germline V CDR1 and CDR2: SGHRS, YFSETQ. This CDR3 spans 12 amino acids. Sequenced input: peripheral blood. The chain has TRBV5-1 and TRBJ1-2; TRBD1 might be the D (6 bases). This receptor was obtained from a woman between 40 and 50 years old who had recovered from COVID-19. Here the CDR3 reads CASSLDRASYTF. In DNA, the CDR3 is TGCGCCAGCAGCTTGGACAGGGCCTCCTACACCTTC. Full variable domain (missing parts from reference TRBV5-1 and TRBJ1-2): KAGVTQTPRYLIKTRGQQVTLSCSPISGHRSVSWYQQTPGQGLQFLFEYFSETQRNKGNFPGRFSGRQFSNSRSEMNVSTLELGDSALYLCASSLDRASYTFGSGTRLTVV.